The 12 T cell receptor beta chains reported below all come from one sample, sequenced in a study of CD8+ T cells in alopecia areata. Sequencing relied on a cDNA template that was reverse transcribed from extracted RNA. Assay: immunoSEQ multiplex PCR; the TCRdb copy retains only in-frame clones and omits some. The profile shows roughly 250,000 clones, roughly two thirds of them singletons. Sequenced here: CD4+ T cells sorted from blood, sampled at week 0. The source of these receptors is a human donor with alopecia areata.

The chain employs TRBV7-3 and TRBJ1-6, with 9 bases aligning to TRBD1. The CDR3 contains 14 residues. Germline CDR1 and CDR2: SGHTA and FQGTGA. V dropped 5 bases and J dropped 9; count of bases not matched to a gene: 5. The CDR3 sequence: CASSRDRVGSPLHF. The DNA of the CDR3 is TGTGCCAGCAGCCGGGACAGGGTCGGTTCACCCCTCCACTTT.

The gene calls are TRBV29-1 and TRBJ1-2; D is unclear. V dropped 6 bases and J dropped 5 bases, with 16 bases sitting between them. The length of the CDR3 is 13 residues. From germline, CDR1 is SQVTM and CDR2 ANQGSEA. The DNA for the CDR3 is TGCAGCGTCGGCAGGTCACGGTCATATGGCTACACCTTC. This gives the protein CSVGRSRSYGYTF.

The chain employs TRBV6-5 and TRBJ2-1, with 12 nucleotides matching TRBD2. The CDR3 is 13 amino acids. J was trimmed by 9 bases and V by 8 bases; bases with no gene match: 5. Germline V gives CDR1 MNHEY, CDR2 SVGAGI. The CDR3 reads CASWLAGGSEQFF. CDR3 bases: TGTGCCAGCTGGCTAGCGGGGGGGAGTGAGCAGTTCTTC.

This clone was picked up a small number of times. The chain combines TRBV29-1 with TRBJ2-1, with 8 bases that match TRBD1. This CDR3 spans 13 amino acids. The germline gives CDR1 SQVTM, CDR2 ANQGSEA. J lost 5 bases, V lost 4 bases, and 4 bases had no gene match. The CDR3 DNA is TGCAGCGTTGCACAGGGGGGCGACAATGAGCAGTTCTTC. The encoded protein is CSVAQGGDNEQFF.

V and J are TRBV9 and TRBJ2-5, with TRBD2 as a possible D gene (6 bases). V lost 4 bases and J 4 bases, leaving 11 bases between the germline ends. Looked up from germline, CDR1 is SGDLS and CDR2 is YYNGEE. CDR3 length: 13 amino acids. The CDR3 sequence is CASSPGVLETQYF. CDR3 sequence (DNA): TGTGCCAGCAGCCCGGGGGTATTAGAGACCCAGTACTTC.

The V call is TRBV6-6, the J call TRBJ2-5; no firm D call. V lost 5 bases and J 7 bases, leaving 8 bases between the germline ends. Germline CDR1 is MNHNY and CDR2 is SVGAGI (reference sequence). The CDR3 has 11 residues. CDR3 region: CASSLRGTQYF. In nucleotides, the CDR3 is TGTGCCAGCAGTCTTAGAGGGACCCAGTACTTC.

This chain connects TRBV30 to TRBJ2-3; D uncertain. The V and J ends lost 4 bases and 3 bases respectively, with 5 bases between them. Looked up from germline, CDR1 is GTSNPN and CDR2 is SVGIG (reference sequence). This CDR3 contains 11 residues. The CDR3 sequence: CAWTPTDTQYF. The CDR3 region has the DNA TGTGCCTGGACCCCGACAGATACGCAGTATTTT.

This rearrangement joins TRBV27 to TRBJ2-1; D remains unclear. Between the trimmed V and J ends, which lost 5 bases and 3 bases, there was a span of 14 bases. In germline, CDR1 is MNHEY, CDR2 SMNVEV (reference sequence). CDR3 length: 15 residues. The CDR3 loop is CASSPSWLIYNEQFF. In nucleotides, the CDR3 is TGTGCCAGCAGTCCCAGCTGGCTCATCTACAATGAGCAGTTCTTC.

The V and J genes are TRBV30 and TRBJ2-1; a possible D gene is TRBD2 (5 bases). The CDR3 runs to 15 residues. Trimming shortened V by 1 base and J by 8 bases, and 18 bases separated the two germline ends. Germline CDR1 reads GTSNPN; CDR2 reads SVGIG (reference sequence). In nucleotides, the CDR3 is TGTGCCTGGAGTGGACCCCTACTAGTAAGGGATGAGCAGTTCTTC. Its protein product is CAWSGPLLVRDEQFF.

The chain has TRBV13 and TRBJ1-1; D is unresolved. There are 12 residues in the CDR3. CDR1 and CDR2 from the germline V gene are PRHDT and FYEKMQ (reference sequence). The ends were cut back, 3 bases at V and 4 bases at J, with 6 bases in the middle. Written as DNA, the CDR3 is TGTGCCAGCAGCTTCCGGAGCACTGAAGCTTTCTTT. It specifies CASSFRSTEAFF.

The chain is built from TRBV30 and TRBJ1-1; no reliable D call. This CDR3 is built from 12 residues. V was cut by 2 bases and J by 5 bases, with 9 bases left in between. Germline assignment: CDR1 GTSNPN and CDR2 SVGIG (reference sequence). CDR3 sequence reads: CAWSPRRTEAFF. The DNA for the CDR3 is TGTGCCTGGAGTCCCCGGAGAACTGAAGCTTTCTTT.

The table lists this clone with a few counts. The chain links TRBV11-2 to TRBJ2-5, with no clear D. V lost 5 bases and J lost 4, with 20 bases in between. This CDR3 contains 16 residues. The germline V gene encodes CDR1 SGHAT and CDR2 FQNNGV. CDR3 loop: CASSPLLRLARETQYF. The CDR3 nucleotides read TGTGCCAGCAGCCCACTCCTGCGGCTGGCTAGAGAGACCCAGTACTTC.